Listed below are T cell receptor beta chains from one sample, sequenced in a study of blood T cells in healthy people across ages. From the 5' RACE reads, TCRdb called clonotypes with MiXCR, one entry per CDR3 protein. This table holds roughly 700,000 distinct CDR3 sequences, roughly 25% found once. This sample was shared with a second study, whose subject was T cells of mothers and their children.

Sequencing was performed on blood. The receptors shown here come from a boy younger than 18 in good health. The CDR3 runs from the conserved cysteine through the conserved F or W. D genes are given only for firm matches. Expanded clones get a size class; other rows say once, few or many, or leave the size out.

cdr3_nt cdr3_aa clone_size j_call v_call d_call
TGTGCCAGCAGCCACGATCGTTCAGAGGAACTGTTTTTT CASSHDRSEELFF - TRBJ1-4 TRBV7-9 -
TGTGCCAGCAGCTTACCTACCGAAGCGGGAGTATTTGATACGCAGTATTTT CASSLPTEAGVFDTQYF few TRBJ2-3 TRBV7-2 TRBD2
TGTGCCAGCAACAACGGGACCCCACCCCTTGGCTCCTACAATGAGCAGTTCTTC CASNNGTPPLGSYNEQFF - TRBJ2-1 TRBV7-4 -
TGTGCCAGCAGTTTATTTAGCGGGAGCTCCTACGAGCAGTACTTC CASSLFSGSSYEQYF few TRBJ2-7 TRBV28 TRBD2
TGCAGTGCTAGAGATCCGGGGGCCGGGGGGGGGCCTGAAGCTTTCTTT CSARDPGAGGGPEAFF - TRBJ1-1 TRBV20-1 -
TGTGCCAGCAGCTTAGGGCAGCGGGACACCATATATTTT CASSLGQRDTIYF - TRBJ1-3 TRBV7-9 -
TGTGCCAGCAGCCTTAAGACTAGCGGGGGGGCCGGTTCCTACGAGCAGTACTTC CASSLKTSGGAGSYEQYF few TRBJ2-7 TRBV7-2 TRBD2
TGTGCCAGTAGAGTTGTAGCGGGAGGGCGCGAGCAGTACTTC CASRVVAGGREQYF few TRBJ2-7 TRBV19 TRBD2
TGTGCTAGTGGTCCCATGAAGCCTAGCACAGATACGCAGTATTTT CASGPMKPSTDTQYF few TRBJ2-3 TRBV12-5 -
TGCGCCAGCAGCCCGGAGGGGGGCAAAGGGGCTGAAGCTTTCTTT CASSPEGGKGAEAFF few TRBJ1-1 TRBV5-1 -
TGCGCCAGCAGCAGGGAGAACCAAGAGACCCAGTACTTC CASSRENQETQYF few TRBJ2-5 TRBV5-1 -
TGCAGTGCTAGAGTGACGGGACAGTCGATCTACGAGCAGTACTTC CSARVTGQSIYEQYF few TRBJ2-7 TRBV20-1 TRBD1
TGTGCCAGCAGGACTAGCGGGGGGGAGAATAAGTACGAGCAGTACTTC CASRTSGGENKYEQYF few TRBJ2-7 TRBV27 TRBD2
TGTGCCAGCAGTCGGACTAGCGGGGGCTACGAGCAGTACTTC CASSRTSGGYEQYF few TRBJ2-7 TRBV7-2 TRBD2
TGTGCCAGCATCTCTAGCGGGAGGTTTTGGAATGAGCAGTTCTTC CASISSGRFWNEQFF few TRBJ2-1 TRBV12-3/TRBV12-4 TRBD2
TGTGCCAGCAGTCCTAGACAGACTCAAGGCTACACCTTC CASSPRQTQGYTF - TRBJ1-2 TRBV12-3/TRBV12-4 -